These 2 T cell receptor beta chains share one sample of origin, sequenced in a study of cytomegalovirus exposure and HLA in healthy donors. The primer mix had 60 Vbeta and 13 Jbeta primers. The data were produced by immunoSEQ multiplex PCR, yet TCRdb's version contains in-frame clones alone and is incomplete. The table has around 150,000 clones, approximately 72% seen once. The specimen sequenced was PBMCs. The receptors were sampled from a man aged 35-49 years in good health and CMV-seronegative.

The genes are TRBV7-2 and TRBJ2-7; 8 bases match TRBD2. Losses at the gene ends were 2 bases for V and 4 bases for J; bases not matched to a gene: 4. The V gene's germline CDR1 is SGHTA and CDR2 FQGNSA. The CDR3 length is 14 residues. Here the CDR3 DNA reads TGTGCCAGCAGCTTACTTAGCGGGGAATACGAGCAGTACTTC. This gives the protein CASSLLSGEYEQYF.

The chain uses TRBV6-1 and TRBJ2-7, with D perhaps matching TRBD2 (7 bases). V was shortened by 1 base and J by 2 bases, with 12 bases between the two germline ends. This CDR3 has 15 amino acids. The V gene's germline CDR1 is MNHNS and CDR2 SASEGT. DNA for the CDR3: TGTGCCAGCAGTGAAGAGGCGGGGGCGGCCTACGAGCAGTACTTC. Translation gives CASSEEAGAAYEQYF.